The T cell receptor (beta chain) described here comes from a study of T cells in Graves' hyperthyroidism and ophthalmopathy. The study excluded patients with uncontrolled infection, other autoimmune disease, pregnancy or lactation. Orbital computed tomography, thyroid ultrasound, serum thyroxine and TRAb, and clinical symptoms together informed the diagnoses. Researchers amplified the TCR beta CDR3 regions from RNA transcripts. An initial round of RT-PCR targeting the TCR CDR3 relied on the HTBI primer set. TCRdb used MiXCR to reprocess the multiplex PCR reads, holding one entry per CDR3 protein. The sample holds roughly 350,000 distinct CDR3 sequences, about 15% seen once. Study-wide points: By a 13 V-J model, ophthalmopathy was set apart from stable hyperthyroidism. Most thyroid clonotypes with frequency above 0.001 were detected in blood.

This clonotype appeared many times. Its antigen remains unknown. The J segment lost 1 base and the V segment lost 6 bases, leaving 9 bases of the junction unmatched. This CDR3 region has 14 residues. The germline gives CDR1 SQVTM, CDR2 ANQGSEA. The gene calls are TRBV29-1 and TRBJ2-7, with TRBD2 identical over 7 bases. Material for sequencing was blood. This receptor was identified in a woman younger than 45 with Graves' ophthalmopathy. For the CDR3, the DNA is TGCAGCGTAACAACTGGCGGGAGATCCTACGAGCAGTACTTC. Translating gives CSVTTGGRSYEQYF.